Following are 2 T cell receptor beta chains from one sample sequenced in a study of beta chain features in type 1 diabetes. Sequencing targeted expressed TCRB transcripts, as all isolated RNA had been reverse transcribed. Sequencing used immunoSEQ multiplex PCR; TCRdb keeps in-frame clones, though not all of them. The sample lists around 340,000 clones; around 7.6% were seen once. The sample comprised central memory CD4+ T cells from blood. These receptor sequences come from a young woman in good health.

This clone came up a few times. The DNA for the CDR3 is TGTGCCAGCAGCTCGAGGGGGGGAGTGGGCTACAATGAGCAGTTCTTC. This codes for CASSSRGGVGYNEQFF. V is TRBV11-3 and J is TRBJ2-1; TRBD2 is a possible D gene (7 bases). V was clipped by 4 bases and J by 3 bases, with 16 bases between them. CDR3 length: 16 amino acids. Germline values: CDR1 SGHNT, CDR2 YENEEA.

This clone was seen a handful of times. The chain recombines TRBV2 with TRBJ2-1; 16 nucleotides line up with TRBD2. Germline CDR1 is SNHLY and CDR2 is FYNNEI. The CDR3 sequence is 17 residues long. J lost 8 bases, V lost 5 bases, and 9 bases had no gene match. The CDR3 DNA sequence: TGTGCCAGCAGTCCCGGGACTAGCGGGAGGGCCGGCGATGAGCAGTTCTTC. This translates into CASSPGTSGRAGDEQFF.